The next 10 T cell receptor beta chains were all read from a single sample in a study of siplizumab effects on memory and regulatory T cells. TCRdb's table, derived via immunoSEQ multiplex PCR, lists solely in-frame clones and lacks some. The data hold 85,000 to 130,000 clones, with about 91% observed a single time. Sequencing was done on a sample of Tregs sorted from blood. These receptor sequences come from a human donor in good health.

The rearrangement joins TRBV18 to TRBJ2-5; D remains unclear. This CDR3 has 14 amino acids. The V gene's germline CDR1 is KGHSH and CDR2 LQKENI. V was trimmed by 6 bases and J by 1 base, leaving 12 bases between them. As DNA, the CDR3 is TGTGCCAGCTCCCCTGCCACAGTCCAAGAGACCCAGTACTTC. It codes for CASSPATVQETQYF.

This rearrangement joins TRBV6-5 to TRBJ1-1; D is undetermined. The ends were cut back, 6 bases at V and 2 bases at J, with 16 bases in the middle. This CDR3 is 15 amino acids long. Per germline, CDR1 MNHEY and CDR2 SVGAGI. Written as DNA, the CDR3 is TGTGCCAGCAGCCGAAGGCCAGGCCCTAACACTGAAGCTTTCTTT. Translating it yields CASSRRPGPNTEAFF.

This clone was seen a handful of times. This chain links TRBV27 with TRBJ1-1, with D perhaps TRBD1 (5 bases). V shed 7 bases and J shed 2 bases, with 11 bases lying between them. CDR1 MNHEY and CDR2 SMNVEV come from the germline V gene (reference sequence). CDR3 length: 13 residues. The CDR3, as DNA: TGTGCCAGCATTTCGACAGTAAACACTGAAGCTTTCTTT. Translation: CASISTVNTEAFF.

V is TRBV5-1 and J is TRBJ2-7, with 11 bases matching TRBD1. The ends lost 4 bases at V and 7 bases at J; junction bases unmatched: 7. Germline V CDR1 and CDR2: SGHRS, YFSETQ. The CDR3 runs 14 residues. The CDR3 is CASSLRDRGFEQYF. In nucleotides, the CDR3 is TGCGCCAGCAGCCTCCGGGACAGGGGGTTTGAGCAGTACTTC.

The chain has TRBV18 and TRBJ2-3; D uncertain. Germline loops: CDR1 KGHSH, CDR2 LQKENI. This CDR3 has 12 residues. Trimming took off 1 base at V and 4 bases at J, with 3 bases between the two ends. In nucleotides, the CDR3 is TGTGCCAGCTCACCACTCGCAGATACGCAGTATTTT. Protein sequence: CASSPLADTQYF.

This chain links TRBV10-3 with TRBJ1-4; TRBD1 is a possible D gene (5 bases). Germline assignment: CDR1 ENHRY and CDR2 SYGVKD. The V gene lost 3 bases and the J gene lost 3 bases, with 8 bases spanning the gap. CDR3 size: 14 residues. The CDR3 DNA sequence: TGTGCCATCAGTGATCTGGGGGCTAATGAAAAACTGTTTTTT. It encodes CAISDLGANEKLFF.

The chain has TRBV20-1 and TRBJ2-7; D remains ambiguous. Trimming stripped 2 bases from V and 6 bases from J, with 8 bases between. The CDR3 is 11 amino acids. CDR1 DFQATT and CDR2 SNEGSKA come from the germline V gene (reference sequence). The CDR3 loop is CSARLNREQYF. The DNA of the CDR3 is TGCAGTGCTAGATTGAACCGCGAGCAGTACTTC.

The V call is TRBV5-3, the J call TRBJ2-1; 13 bases match TRBD2. TRBV5-3 carries the ORF label, with uncertain function. The CDR3 is made up of 19 amino acids. Germline trimming cut 4 bases from V and 2 bases from J; bases unmatched to any gene: 12. For the CDR3, the DNA is TGTGCCAGAAGCCTCGGGACTAGCGGGAAGAGGGAAACCTACAATGAGCAGTTCTTC. Encoded protein: CARSLGTSGKRETYNEQFF.

This CDR3 reads CASSVGGQGALRTQYF. CDR3 bases: TGTGCCAGCAGCGTAGGGGGACAGGGGGCTTTAAGGACCCAGTACTTC. The V call is TRBV9, the J call TRBJ2-5; TRBD1 matches at 12 bases. V gave up 0 bases and J gave up 7 bases; unmatched junction bases: 7. This CDR3 has 16 residues. Looked up from germline, CDR1 is SGDLS and CDR2 is YYNGEE.

The rearrangement joins TRBV2 to TRBJ2-3; 13 nucleotides agree with TRBD2. Germline lookup yields CDR1 SNHLY and CDR2 FYNNEI. V was clipped by 7 bases and J by 2 bases; unmatched bases: 12. This CDR3 comprises 18 residues. The CDR3 coding sequence is TGTGCCAGCACTAAACGGGGGGGACTAGCGGGGCTCACAGATACGCAGTATTTT. Its protein is CASTKRGGLAGLTDTQYF.